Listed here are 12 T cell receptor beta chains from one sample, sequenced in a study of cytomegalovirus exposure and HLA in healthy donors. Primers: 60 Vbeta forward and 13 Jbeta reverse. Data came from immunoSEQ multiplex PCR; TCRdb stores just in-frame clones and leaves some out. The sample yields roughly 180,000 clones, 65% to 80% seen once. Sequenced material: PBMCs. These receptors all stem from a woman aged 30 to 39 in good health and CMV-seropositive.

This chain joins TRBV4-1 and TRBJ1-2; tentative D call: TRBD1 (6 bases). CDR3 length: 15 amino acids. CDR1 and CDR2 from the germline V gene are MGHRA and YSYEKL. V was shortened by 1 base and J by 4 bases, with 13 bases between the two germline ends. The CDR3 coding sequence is TGCGCCAGCAGCCAAGTAATAGGGGGTGCCTATGGCTACACCTTC. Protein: CASSQVIGGAYGYTF.

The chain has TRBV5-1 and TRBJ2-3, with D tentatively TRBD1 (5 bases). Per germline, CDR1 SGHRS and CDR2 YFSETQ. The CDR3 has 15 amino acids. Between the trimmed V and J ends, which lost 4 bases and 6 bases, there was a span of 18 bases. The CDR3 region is CASSDLEIGVDTQYF. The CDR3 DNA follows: TGCGCCAGCAGCGACCTTGAAATAGGGGTGGATACGCAGTATTTT.

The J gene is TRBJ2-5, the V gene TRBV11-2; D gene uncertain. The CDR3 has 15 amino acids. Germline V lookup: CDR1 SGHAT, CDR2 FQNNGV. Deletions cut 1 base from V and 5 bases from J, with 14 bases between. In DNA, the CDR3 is TGTGCCAGCAGCTTAGGTCCCTTAGAAGAGGAGACCCAGTACTTC. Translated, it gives CASSLGPLEEETQYF.

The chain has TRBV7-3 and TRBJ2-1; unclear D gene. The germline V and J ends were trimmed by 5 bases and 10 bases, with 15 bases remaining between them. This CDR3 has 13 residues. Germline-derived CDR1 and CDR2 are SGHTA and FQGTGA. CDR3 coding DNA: TGTGCCAGCAGCACCCAACGTGGCCGAGAGCAGTTCTTC. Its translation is CASSTQRGREQFF.

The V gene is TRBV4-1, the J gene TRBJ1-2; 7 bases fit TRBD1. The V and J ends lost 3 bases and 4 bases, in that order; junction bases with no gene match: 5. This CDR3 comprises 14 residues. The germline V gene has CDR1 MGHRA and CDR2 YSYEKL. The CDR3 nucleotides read TGCGCCAGCAGCCAGGGGGGACAGAGCTATGGCTACACCTTC. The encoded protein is CASSQGGQSYGYTF.

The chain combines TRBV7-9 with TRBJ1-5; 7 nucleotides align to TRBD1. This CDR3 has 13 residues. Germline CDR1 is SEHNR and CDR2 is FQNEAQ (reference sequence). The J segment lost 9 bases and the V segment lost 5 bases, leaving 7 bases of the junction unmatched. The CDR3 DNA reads TGTGCCAGCAGCGCCCAACAGGGGCGGCCCCAGCATTTT. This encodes CASSAQQGRPQHF.

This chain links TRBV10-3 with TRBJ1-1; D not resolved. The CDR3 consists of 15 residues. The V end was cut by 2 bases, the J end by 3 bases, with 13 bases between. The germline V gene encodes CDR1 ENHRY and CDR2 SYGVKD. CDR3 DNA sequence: TGTGCCATCAGTGAGGGCCCCTCGGAGGACACTGAAGCTTTCTTT. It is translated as CAISEGPSEDTEAFF.

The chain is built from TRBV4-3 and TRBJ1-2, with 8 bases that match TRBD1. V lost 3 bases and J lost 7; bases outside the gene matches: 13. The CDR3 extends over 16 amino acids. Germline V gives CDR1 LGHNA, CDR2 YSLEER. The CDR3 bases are TGCGCCAGCAGCCACCGGACAGGGACGAGCCTATGTGGCTACACCTTC. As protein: CASSHRTGTSLCGYTF.

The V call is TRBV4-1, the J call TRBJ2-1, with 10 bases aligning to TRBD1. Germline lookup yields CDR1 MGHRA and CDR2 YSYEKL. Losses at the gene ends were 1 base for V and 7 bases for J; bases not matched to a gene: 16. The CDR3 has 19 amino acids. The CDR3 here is CASSQGPGRGQGKTNEQFF. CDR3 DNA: TGCGCCAGCAGCCAAGGCCCGGGACGGGGACAGGGGAAAACTAATGAGCAGTTCTTC.

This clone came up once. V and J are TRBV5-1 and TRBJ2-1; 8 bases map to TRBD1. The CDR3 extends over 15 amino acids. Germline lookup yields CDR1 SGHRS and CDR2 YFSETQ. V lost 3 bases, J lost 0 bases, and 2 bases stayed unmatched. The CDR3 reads CASSWTGSSYNEQFF. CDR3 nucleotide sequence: TGCGCCAGCAGCTGGACAGGGAGCTCCTACAATGAGCAGTTCTTC.

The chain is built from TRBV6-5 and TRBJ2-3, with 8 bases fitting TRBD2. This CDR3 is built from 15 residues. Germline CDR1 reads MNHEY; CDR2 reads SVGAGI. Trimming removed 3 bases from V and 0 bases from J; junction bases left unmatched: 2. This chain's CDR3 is CASSYRGGSTDTQYF. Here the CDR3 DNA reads TGTGCCAGCAGTTATCGGGGGGGAAGCACAGATACGCAGTATTTT.

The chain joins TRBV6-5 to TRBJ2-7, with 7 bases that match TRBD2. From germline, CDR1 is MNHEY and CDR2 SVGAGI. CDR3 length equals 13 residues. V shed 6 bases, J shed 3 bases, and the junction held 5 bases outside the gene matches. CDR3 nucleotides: TGTGCCAGCAGCCGGGGGAGGGACTACGAGCAGTACTTC. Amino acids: CASSRGRDYEQYF.